Listed here is a single T cell receptor beta chain. Its antigen is not known. This record belongs to a study of T cell responses to AZD1222 COVID-19 vaccine. Points from the study as a whole: Most donors were white British and more were female, and clonal diversity was possibly underestimated. Regions 160-218 and 743-854 dominated among vaccine-associated CD4 TCRs spanning spike.

Method: immunoSEQ multiplex PCR; TCRdb's copy keeps in-frame clones and lacks some. The table has 95,000 to 150,000 clones, 90% seen once. The CDR3 runs to 12 residues. CDR1 MNHEY and CDR2 SMNVEV come from the germline V gene (reference sequence). V dropped 11 bases and J dropped 7 bases, with 12 bases sitting between them. This sequence joins TRBV27 and TRBJ1-6, with no clear D. This sequence was found in an adult in good health. The sequencing here drew on peripheral blood, taken on day 0 of AZD1222 vaccination. CDR3 loop: CAVRARNSPLHF. The CDR3 bases are TGTGCCGTCCGGGCCCGGAATTCACCCCTCCACTTT.